The 23 T cell receptor beta chains presented below share a single source sample, sequenced in a study of siplizumab effects on memory and regulatory T cells. Data came from immunoSEQ multiplex PCR; TCRdb stores just in-frame clones and leaves some out. The table lists some 65,000 clones, 80% to 90% of them singletons. The sequenced sample was Tregs sorted from blood. These TCRs come from a human donor in good health.

The chain uses TRBV15 and TRBJ2-1; D gene ambiguous. The CDR3 contains 13 residues. Germline V gives CDR1 LNHNV, CDR2 YYDKDF (reference sequence). With 3 bases removed from V and 5 bases from J, the gap between germline ends came to 8 bases. This chain's CDR3 is CATSSRQDNEQFF. The CDR3 DNA follows: TGTGCCACCAGCAGTAGGCAGGACAATGAGCAGTTCTTC.

CDR3 in amino acids: CASSLASGTGNYGYTF. As DNA, the CDR3 is TGCGCCAGCAGCTTGGCCTCCGGGACAGGGAACTATGGCTACACCTTC. The chain uses TRBV5-1 and TRBJ1-2, with 9 bases matching TRBD1. Germline V gives CDR1 SGHRS, CDR2 YFSETQ. The length of the CDR3 is 16 residues. J was trimmed by 2 bases and V by 0 bases; bases with no gene match: 5.

CDR3 amino acids: CASRQQGWNTEAFF. CDR3 coding DNA: TGCGCCAGCAGGCAACAGGGGTGGAACACTGAAGCTTTCTTT. The chain combines TRBV5-1 with TRBJ1-1, with 7 bases matching TRBD1. The CDR3 extends over 14 amino acids. Unmatched junction bases numbered 5, after V lost 5 bases and J lost 1 base. Germline V gives CDR1 SGHRS, CDR2 YFSETQ.

The chain has TRBV19 and TRBJ2-3; 7 nucleotides align to TRBD2. Per germline, CDR1 LNHDA and CDR2 SQIVND (reference sequence). CDR3 length equals 17 residues. The J segment lost 0 bases and the V segment lost 0 bases, leaving 6 bases of the junction unmatched. CDR3 protein: CASSIDYSGSSTDTQYF. The CDR3 nucleotides are TGTGCCAGTAGTATAGACTATAGCGGGTCTAGCACAGATACGCAGTATTTT.

This sequence joins TRBV30 and TRBJ2-1; D is unclear. The CDR3 totals 12 residues. The germline V and J ends were trimmed by 2 bases and 3 bases, with 5 bases remaining between them. Germline V gene sequence: CDR1 GTSNPN, CDR2 SVGIG (reference sequence). In DNA form, the CDR3 reads TGTGCCTGGAGTATCCGCTACAATGAGCAGTTCTTC. Translation: CAWSIRYNEQFF.

The chain employs TRBV6-5 and TRBJ2-7; D unclear. Trimming pared 2 bases from V and 3 bases from J, leaving 8 bases between. This CDR3 has 13 amino acids. Germline V gene lookup returns CDR1 MNHEY and CDR2 SVGAGI. The CDR3: CASSYRRLYEQYF. CDR3 DNA: TGTGCCAGCAGTTACCGGCGGCTCTACGAGCAGTACTTC.

The rearrangement joins TRBV9 to TRBJ1-3; TRBD1 matches 9 bases. Germline V lookup: CDR1 SGDLS, CDR2 YYNGEE. The CDR3 spans 17 residues. The trim removed 3 bases at V and 3 bases at J, leaving 10 bases unmatched. The CDR3 is CASSGGSGTGIGNTIYF. As DNA, the CDR3 is TGTGCCAGCAGCGGGGGATCCGGGACAGGGATTGGAAACACCATATATTTT.

The J gene is TRBJ1-2, the V gene TRBV7-8; 8 positions match TRBD1. In germline, CDR1 is SGHVS, CDR2 FQNEAQ. The junction had 2 bases not matched to a gene; V was cut back by 3 bases and J by 2 bases. The CDR3 sequence is 14 residues long. This CDR3 is CASSFRQGNYGYTF. DNA for the CDR3: TGTGCCAGCAGCTTTCGACAGGGGAACTATGGCTACACCTTC.

In DNA, the CDR3 is TGTGCCAGCAAAACGAGGGGTTCGGGGGAGCAGTACTTC. It translates to CASKTRGSGEQYF. This sequence joins TRBV6-6 and TRBJ2-7; D possibly uses TRBD1 or TRBD2 (5 bases each). There are 13 residues in the CDR3. The ends were cut back, 7 bases at V and 7 bases at J, with 17 bases in the middle. Germline-derived CDR1 and CDR2 are MNHNY and SVGAGI (reference sequence).

CDR3 coding DNA: TGTGCCTGGAGTGTACCGGCAGGTCAGGGTGGCTACACCTTC. Translation gives CAWSVPAGQGGYTF. The chain employs TRBV30 and TRBJ1-2, with a possible D match to TRBD1 (5 bases). Looked up from germline, CDR1 is GTSNPN and CDR2 is SVGIG (reference sequence). The ends were cut back, 0 bases at V and 7 bases at J, with 15 bases in the middle. The CDR3 runs to 14 residues.

The V gene is TRBV5-8, the J gene TRBJ2-1; 11 bases line up with TRBD2. This CDR3 has 15 amino acids. J was trimmed by 3 bases and V by 1 base; bases with no gene match: 0. CDR1 and CDR2 from the germline V gene are SGHTS and YDEGEE. CDR3 nucleotides: TGTGCCAGCAGCTTGACTAGCGGGGGCTACAATGAGCAGTTCTTC. Its translation is CASSLTSGGYNEQFF.

The chain couples TRBV6-1 to TRBJ1-2, with 7 bases matching TRBD1. The CDR3 covers 15 residues. Germline CDR1 is MNHNS and CDR2 is SASEGT. V lost 4 bases and J lost 6; bases outside the gene matches: 11. DNA for the CDR3: TGTGCCAGCAGTGGGGAGGGGGCCACTTGGGATGGCTACACCTTC. Translated, it gives CASSGEGATWDGYTF.

The gene calls are TRBV7-8 and TRBJ1-4; D is unclear. This CDR3 is 11 amino acids long. Germline CDR1 SGHVS, CDR2 FQNEAQ. V lost 8 bases and J lost 4, with 5 bases in between. CDR3 in amino acids: CASRDNEKLFF. Written as DNA, the CDR3 is TGTGCCAGCCGGGATAATGAAAAACTGTTTTTT.

V usage is TRBV7-3 and J usage is TRBJ2-3; 10 nucleotides line up with TRBD1. The germline gives CDR1 SGHTA, CDR2 FQGTGA. J was trimmed by 8 bases and V by 2 bases; bases with no gene match: 1. CDR3 length: 13 residues. The CDR3 nucleotides read TGTGCCAGCAGCTTAGGGGACAGGGGTACGCAGTATTTT. Protein sequence: CASSLGDRGTQYF.

The chain recombines TRBV21-1 with TRBJ1-5. TRBV21-1 is recorded as a pseudogene. This CDR3 has 13 residues. CDR3 sequence reads: CARPASENQPQHF. The DNA of the CDR3 is TGTGCCAGGCCCGCGTCCGAGAATCAGCCCCAGCATTTT.

CDR3 DNA sequence: TGTGCCAGTAGTGCGACAGGATCCTATGGCTACACCTTC. The encoded protein is CASSATGSYGYTF. This rearrangement joins TRBV19 to TRBJ1-2; perhaps TRBD1 as D (6 bases). Germline CDR1 and CDR2: LNHDA and SQIVND (reference sequence). The CDR3 length is 13 residues. The V end was cut by 5 bases, the J end by 4 bases, with 11 bases between.

The J gene is TRBJ2-3, the V gene TRBV5-1, with TRBD2 identical over 7 bases. The CDR3 loop spans 14 amino acids. The germline gives CDR1 SGHRS, CDR2 YFSETQ. With 0 bases clipped from V and 4 bases from J, the junction kept 2 bases outside the gene matches. CDR3 sequence (DNA): TGCGCCAGCAGCTTGGTTGGGGGGGCAGATACGCAGTATTTT. It is translated as CASSLVGGADTQYF.

The chain couples TRBV27 to TRBJ2-3; D could derive from TRBD1 or TRBD2 (5 bases each). V shed 5 bases and J shed 1 base, with 16 bases lying between them. From germline, CDR1 is MNHEY and CDR2 SMNVEV (reference sequence). The CDR3 is made up of 16 amino acids. CDR3 sequence reads: CASSHGLGVGTDTQYF. CDR3 nucleotide sequence: TGTGCCAGCAGTCACGGCTTGGGGGTCGGCACAGATACGCAGTATTTT.

The chain links TRBV5-6 to TRBJ1-2, with 7 bases matching TRBD1. V was clipped by 1 base and J by 3 bases; unmatched bases: 3. The CDR3 has 14 amino acids. Per the germline V gene, CDR1 is SGHDT and CDR2 is YYEEEE. The CDR3 bases are TGTGCCAGCAGCTTGCAGGGGGTAGACTATGGCTACACCTTC. Translation gives CASSLQGVDYGYTF.

V and J are TRBV6-5 and TRBJ2-7, with a tentative D call TRBD2 (5 bases). The length of the CDR3 is 15 residues. Trimming cost V 6 bases and J 0 bases, with 15 bases left between them. CDR1 and CDR2 (germline): MNHEY, SVGAGI. The CDR3 DNA follows: TGTGCCAGCAGGAACACACTGGGGAGCTCCTACGAGCAGTACTTC. This translates into CASRNTLGSSYEQYF.

The CDR3 sequence is CASRPRDLQNTEAFF. CDR3 in DNA: TGTGCCAGCAGGCCGCGGGACCTCCAAAACACTGAAGCTTTCTTT. The chain carries TRBV5-5 and TRBJ1-1; perhaps TRBD1 as D (5 bases). Germline CDR1 is SGHKS and CDR2 is YYEKEE (reference sequence). The CDR3 totals 15 residues. The ends were cut back, 5 bases at V and 2 bases at J, with 16 bases in the middle.

The chain has TRBV18 and TRBJ2-1; 8 bases fit TRBD2. Trimming at V came to 2 bases and at J to 4 bases, leaving 10 bases not matched to a gene. CDR3 length: 17 amino acids. Germline CDR1 and CDR2: KGHSH and LQKENI. The CDR3 loop is CASSPDWSGLVYNEQFF. Written as DNA, the CDR3 is TGTGCCAGCTCACCAGATTGGTCGGGACTAGTATACAATGAGCAGTTCTTC.

The chain is built from TRBV9 and TRBJ2-4; D possibly corresponds to TRBD2 (5 bases). This CDR3 has 15 amino acids. The V and J ends lost 0 bases and 7 bases respectively, with 14 bases between them. CDR1 SGDLS and CDR2 YYNGEE come from the germline V gene. The chain's CDR3 is CASSVGGAPGNIQYF. The CDR3 DNA follows: TGTGCCAGCAGCGTAGGGGGAGCCCCCGGGAACATTCAGTACTTC. The complete variable domain, with remaining parts taken from reference TRBV9 and TRBJ2-4, reads DSGVTQTPKHLITATGQRVTLRCSPRSGDLSVYWYQQSLDQGLQFLIQYYNGEERAKGNILERFSAQQFPDLHSELNLSSLELGDSALYFCASSVGGAPGNIQYFGAGTRLSVL.